The rows below give T cell receptor beta chains drawn from one sample of a study of T cell responses to AZD1222 COVID-19 vaccine. Here immunoSEQ multiplex PCR was the method, and the copy in TCRdb shows in-frame clones only, minus some. The table shows 210,000 or so clones, with approximately 94% occurring only once. The sample in question was peripheral blood, obtained on day 0 of MenACWY control vaccination. These receptors were collected from an adult in good health. The CDR3 runs from the conserved cysteine through the conserved F or W. Fields, in order: CDR3 DNA, CDR3 protein, J gene, D gene, clone size, V gene. A D gene is named only where the DNA matches it firmly. Clone size is stated in some rows and not others, as once, few, many or a class when expanded.

CDR3 DNA: TGTGCCAGCAGCCTAGTATCTGGAGAGCAGTTCTTC; CDR3 protein: CASSLVSGEQFF; J gene: TRBJ2-1; D gene: NA; clone size: NA; V gene: TRBV3-1/TRBV3-2
CDR3 DNA: TGTGCCAGCAGTCCACAGGGGTTAGGTAATGAGCAGTTCTTC; CDR3 protein: CASSPQGLGNEQFF; J gene: TRBJ2-1; D gene: TRBD1; clone size: NA; V gene: TRBV2
CDR3 DNA: TGTGCCAGCAGCGCCGGGACAGGGGGCGCCTATGGCTACACCTTC; CDR3 protein: CASSAGTGGAYGYTF; J gene: TRBJ1-2; D gene: TRBD1; clone size: NA; V gene: TRBV9
CDR3 DNA: TGTGCCAGCAGCTTAGGTTGGGCGGGGGGCCTTGATACGCAGTATTTT; CDR3 protein: CASSLGWAGGLDTQYF; J gene: TRBJ2-3; D gene: TRBD2; clone size: NA; V gene: TRBV7-2
CDR3 DNA: TGTGCCACCAGCAGAGATTCTCAGAGCCCCACGTCTTTT; CDR3 protein: CATSRDSQSPTSF; J gene: TRBJ1-4; D gene: NA; clone size: few; V gene: TRBV15
CDR3 DNA: TGTGCCAGCAGTTTACCTGGGACAGGCTACACCTTC; CDR3 protein: CASSLPGTGYTF; J gene: TRBJ1-2; D gene: NA; clone size: few; V gene: TRBV12-3/TRBV12-4
CDR3 DNA: TGTGCCAGCAGTGTAATCGGCAGGACCGGGGAGCTGTTTTTT; CDR3 protein: CASSVIGRTGELFF; J gene: TRBJ2-2; D gene: NA; clone size: NA; V gene: TRBV27
CDR3 DNA: TGTGCCAGTAGACCCCGGGACAGAAACTATGGCTACACCTTC; CDR3 protein: CASRPRDRNYGYTF; J gene: TRBJ1-2; D gene: TRBD1; clone size: NA; V gene: TRBV19
CDR3 DNA: TGCGCCAGCAGCCTGCGGTCCCCAGGAACAGGGAACACTGAAGCTTTCTTT; CDR3 protein: CASSLRSPGTGNTEAFF; J gene: TRBJ1-1; D gene: NA; clone size: NA; V gene: TRBV5-1
CDR3 DNA: TGTGCCAGCAGGGTAGCGGGGGGCTCCTACAATGAGCAGTTCTTC; CDR3 protein: CASRVAGGSYNEQFF; J gene: TRBJ2-1; D gene: TRBD2; clone size: NA; V gene: TRBV2
CDR3 DNA: TGTGCCAGCAGTAAACAGGGAGGCGGCAATCAGCCCCAGCATTTT; CDR3 protein: CASSKQGGGNQPQHF; J gene: TRBJ1-5; D gene: NA; clone size: NA; V gene: TRBV6-2/TRBV6-3
CDR3 DNA: TGTGCCAGCACCCCTTGGGCCGGGCGCGATTCGTCACCCCTCCACTTT; CDR3 protein: CASTPWAGRDSSPLHF; J gene: TRBJ1-6; D gene: NA; clone size: once; V gene: TRBV27
CDR3 DNA: TGCGCCAGCAGCCAAGATCAGAACCCTTACAATGAGCAGTTCTTC; CDR3 protein: CASSQDQNPYNEQFF; J gene: TRBJ2-1; D gene: NA; clone size: once; V gene: TRBV4-1
CDR3 DNA: TGTGCCAGCAGCTTAGAGGGTGGGCAGGGTCGGCAGCCCCAGCATTTT; CDR3 protein: CASSLEGGQGRQPQHF; J gene: TRBJ1-5; D gene: NA; clone size: NA; V gene: TRBV7-6
CDR3 DNA: TGTGCCAGCTCACCTCCAGGGGGAGGCACTGAAGCTTTCTTT; CDR3 protein: CASSPPGGGTEAFF; J gene: TRBJ1-1; D gene: TRBD1; clone size: NA; V gene: TRBV18
CDR3 DNA: TGTGCCAGCGTGGGACAGGGGGACCCTGGCTACACCTTC; CDR3 protein: CASVGQGDPGYTF; J gene: TRBJ1-2; D gene: TRBD1; clone size: NA; V gene: TRBV6-6
CDR3 DNA: TGTGCCTGGAGTGTACGGCTCGGACAGCCATTATTCTTC; CDR3 protein: CAWSVRLGQPLFF; J gene: TRBJ1-2; D gene: NA; clone size: NA; V gene: TRBV30
CDR3 DNA: TGTGCCAGCAGCGTAGCGTCAGGGGATCCTGGTGGCTACACCTTC; CDR3 protein: CASSVASGDPGGYTF; J gene: TRBJ1-2; D gene: NA; clone size: NA; V gene: TRBV9
CDR3 DNA: TGTGCCAGCAGCTCCGACAGGGCCAATGAGCAGTTCTTC; CDR3 protein: CASSSDRANEQFF; J gene: TRBJ2-1; D gene: TRBD1; clone size: NA; V gene: TRBV11-2
CDR3 DNA: TGTGCCAGCAGTGGGACCCTCCAGGGGTTCCAGCCCCAGCATTTT; CDR3 protein: CASSGTLQGFQPQHF; J gene: TRBJ1-5; D gene: NA; clone size: NA; V gene: TRBV2
CDR3 DNA: TGTGCCAGCAGCTTAGGGCGGGGGGGCCACAATGAGCAGTTCTTC; CDR3 protein: CASSLGRGGHNEQFF; J gene: TRBJ2-1; D gene: TRBD2; clone size: once; V gene: TRBV7-7
CDR3 DNA: TGCGGCACGGGGGATGGAGGGACTGAAGCTTTCTTT; CDR3 protein: CGTGDGGTEAFF; J gene: TRBJ1-1; D gene: NA; clone size: NA; V gene: TRBV29-1
CDR3 DNA: TGTGCCAGCAGCCAAGGTGGGGGAGGCTACACCTTC; CDR3 protein: CASSQGGGGYTF; J gene: TRBJ1-2; D gene: NA; clone size: NA; V gene: TRBV3-1/TRBV3-2
CDR3 DNA: TGTGCCAGCAGTTACGGGACAGCGAGAAACTATGGCTACACCTTC; CDR3 protein: CASSYGTARNYGYTF; J gene: TRBJ1-2; D gene: TRBD1; clone size: NA; V gene: TRBV6-5
CDR3 DNA: TGTGCCAGCAGCCCGCGACAGAGCTCCTATAATTCACCCCTCCACTTT; CDR3 protein: CASSPRQSSYNSPLHF; J gene: TRBJ1-6; D gene: NA; clone size: NA; V gene: TRBV3-1/TRBV3-2
CDR3 DNA: TGTGCCAGCAGCCCCACGAGGCTGGGCACAGATACGCAGTATTTT; CDR3 protein: CASSPTRLGTDTQYF; J gene: TRBJ2-3; D gene: NA; clone size: NA; V gene: TRBV7-9
CDR3 DNA: TGTGCCAGCAGTGACGTTGGGGCTAACTACAATGAGCAGTTCTTC; CDR3 protein: CASSDVGANYNEQFF; J gene: TRBJ2-1; D gene: NA; clone size: NA; V gene: TRBV2
CDR3 DNA: TGTGCCAGCAGCCAAGTAGAGGGTGGCTACACCTTC; CDR3 protein: CASSQVEGGYTF; J gene: TRBJ1-2; D gene: NA; clone size: NA; V gene: TRBV3-1/TRBV3-2
CDR3 DNA: TGTGCCAGCAGTTACCGGGGAGGGAGCTACACCTTC; CDR3 protein: CASSYRGGSYTF; J gene: TRBJ1-2; D gene: NA; clone size: NA; V gene: TRBV6-5